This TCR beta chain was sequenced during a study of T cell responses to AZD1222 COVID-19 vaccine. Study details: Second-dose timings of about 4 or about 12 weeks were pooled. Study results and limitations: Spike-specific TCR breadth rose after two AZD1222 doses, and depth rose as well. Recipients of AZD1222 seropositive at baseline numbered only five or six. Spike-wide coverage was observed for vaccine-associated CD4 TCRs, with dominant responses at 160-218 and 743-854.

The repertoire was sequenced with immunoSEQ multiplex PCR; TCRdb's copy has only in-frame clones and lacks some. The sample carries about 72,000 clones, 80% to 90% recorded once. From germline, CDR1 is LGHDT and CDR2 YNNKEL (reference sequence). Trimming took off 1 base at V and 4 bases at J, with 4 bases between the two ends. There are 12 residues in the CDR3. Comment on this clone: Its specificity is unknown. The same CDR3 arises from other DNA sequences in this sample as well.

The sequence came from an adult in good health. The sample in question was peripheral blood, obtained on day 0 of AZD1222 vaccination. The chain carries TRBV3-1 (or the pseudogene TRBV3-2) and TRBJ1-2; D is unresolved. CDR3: CASSQGRYGYTF. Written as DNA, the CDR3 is TGTGCCAGCAGCCAAGGTCGCTATGGCTACACCTTC.